Below, 27 T cell receptor beta chains from the same sample are listed, as sequenced in a study of T cell responses to AZD1222 COVID-19 vaccine. Method: immunoSEQ multiplex PCR; TCRdb's copy keeps in-frame clones and lacks some. The sample yields some 100,000 clones, around 89% seen once. The specimen was peripheral blood, collected 28 days after the second AZD1222 dose. The receptors originated from an adult who received the AZD1222 COVID-19 vaccine.

CDR3 protein: CASSWGHGYTSYNSPLHF. The CDR3 DNA is TGTGCCAGCAGCTGGGGACACGGATACACCTCCTATAATTCACCCCTCCACTTT. The rearrangement links TRBV5-6 to TRBJ1-6; perhaps TRBD1 as D (6 bases). There are 18 residues in the CDR3. The V end lost 3 bases, the J end lost 0 bases, and 16 bases lay between the germline ends. The germline gives CDR1 SGHDT, CDR2 YYEEEE.

The genes are TRBV7-3 and TRBJ2-6; TRBD1 matches at 7 bases. Looked up from germline, CDR1 is SGHTA and CDR2 is FQGTGA. Trimming took 1 base from V and 0 from J; bases not matched to a gene: 12. This CDR3 region has 20 residues. This CDR3 is CASSLIGAGGPPSGANVLTF. The CDR3 DNA follows: TGTGCCAGCAGCTTAATTGGGGCAGGGGGACCTCCCTCTGGGGCCAACGTCCTGACTTTC.

The V gene is TRBV12-5, the J gene TRBJ1-5, with D perhaps TRBD1 (5 bases). The CDR3 runs 12 residues. V gave up 6 bases and J gave up 4 bases, with 7 bases separating them. CDR1 LGHNT and CDR2 FRNRAP come from the germline V gene. DNA for the CDR3: TGTGCTAGTGGCCGGGGGAATCAGCCCCAGCATTTT. Protein sequence: CASGRGNQPQHF. Based on the CDR3 plus reference TRBV12-5 and TRBJ1-5, the full variable domain is DARVTQTPRHKVTEMGQEVTMRCQPILGHNTVFWYRQTMMQGLELLAYFRNRAPLDDSGMPKDRFSAEMPDATLATLKIQPSEPRDSAVYFCASGRGNQPQHFGDGTRLSIL.

V usage is TRBV10-3 and J usage is TRBJ2-5, with TRBD2 as a possible D gene (7 bases). Germline V gives CDR1 ENHRY, CDR2 SYGVKD. There are 17 residues in the CDR3. V dropped 0 bases and J dropped 4 bases, with 18 bases sitting between them. CDR3 loop: CAISESDPGGLGETQYF. CDR3 coding DNA: TGTGCCATCAGTGAGTCCGACCCCGGGGGGCTAGGAGAGACCCAGTACTTC.

V and J are TRBV27 and TRBJ2-3; D perhaps matches TRBD1 (6 bases). The V gene lost 5 bases and the J gene lost 1 base, with 13 bases spanning the gap. Germline CDR1 reads MNHEY; CDR2 reads SMNVEV (reference sequence). CDR3 size: 15 residues. The CDR3 spells CASSRTEPRTDTQYF. The CDR3 bases are TGTGCCAGCAGTCGGACAGAACCCCGCACAGATACGCAGTATTTT.

The genes are TRBV7-6 and TRBJ2-3; D remains unclear. The CDR3 runs to 12 residues. The V end lost 5 bases, the J end lost 5 bases, and 8 bases lay between the germline ends. From germline, CDR1 is SGHVS and CDR2 FNYEAQ. CDR3 in amino acids: CASSPSGDTQYF. CDR3 coding DNA: TGTGCCAGCAGCCCATCGGGAGATACGCAGTATTTT.

This clone was seen a few times. The gene calls are TRBV6-2 or TRBV6-3 and TRBJ1-1, with D hard to call. Trimming cost V 0 bases and J 4 bases, with 9 bases left between them. Germline V lookup: CDR1 MNHEY, CDR2 SVGEGT. The CDR3 covers 14 residues. The CDR3 DNA reads TGTGCCAGCAGTTACTCGAGGAATGGCACTGAAGCTTTCTTT. Residues: CASSYSRNGTEAFF.

The chain links TRBV6-5 to TRBJ1-2; no definite D call. The germline V gene has CDR1 MNHEY and CDR2 SVGAGI. This CDR3 contains 14 residues. The V end was cut by 2 bases, the J end by 4 bases, with 11 bases between. CDR3 sequence (DNA): TGTGCCAGCAGTTACGGGCAGGAGGGCTATGGCTACACCTTC. The encoded protein is CASSYGQEGYGYTF.

The rearrangement links TRBV24-1 to TRBJ2-1; weak D call: TRBD2 (5 bases). The V and J ends lost 11 bases and 6 bases respectively, with 13 bases between them. CDR1 is KGHDR, CDR2 SFDVKD, per germline. The CDR3 has 12 amino acids. For the CDR3, the DNA is TGTGCCATACGCTCGGAGGCCAATGAGCAGTTCTTC. It translates to CAIRSEANEQFF.

The chain employs TRBV5-4 and TRBJ1-1; 10 nucleotides match TRBD1. This CDR3 spans 16 amino acids. V lost 0 bases and J lost 2; bases outside the gene matches: 4. Germline values: CDR1 SGHNT, CDR2 YYREEE (reference sequence). The CDR3, as DNA: TGTGCCAGCAGCTTGGTGGGACAGGGGATAAACACTGAAGCTTTCTTT. This translates into CASSLVGQGINTEAFF.

The chain combines TRBV5-8 with TRBJ1-4; perhaps TRBD1 as D (6 bases). V was clipped by 3 bases and J by 14 bases, with 26 bases between them. Germline V gene lookup returns CDR1 SGHTS and CDR2 YDEGEE. CDR3 length: 16 amino acids. The CDR3, as DNA: TGTGCCAGCAGCTCCGAAGCTATTACCGACAGGATCGGCCTGTTTTTT. Residues: CASSSEAITDRIGLFF.

V is TRBV12-3 or TRBV12-4 and J is TRBJ2-7, with a tentative D call TRBD1 (6 bases). The V end was cut by 2 bases, the J end by 6 bases, with 8 bases between. The CDR3 is 12 residues long. CDR3 residues: CASSLTGLEQYF. DNA for the CDR3: TGTGCCAGCAGTTTAACAGGGCTCGAGCAGTACTTC.

The V call is TRBV27, the J call TRBJ2-2; possibly TRBD2 for D (5 bases). The germline CDR1 and CDR2 sequences are MNHEY and SMNVEV (reference sequence). V dropped 2 bases and J dropped 0 bases, with 13 bases sitting between them. The CDR3 is 17 amino acids. The CDR3 here is CASSLTPWESNTGELFF. DNA for the CDR3: TGTGCCAGCAGTTTAACGCCATGGGAGTCGAACACCGGGGAGCTGTTTTTT.

The chain has TRBV12-3 or TRBV12-4 and TRBJ1-3, with D hard to call. V was trimmed by 4 bases and J by 4 bases, leaving 8 bases between them. This CDR3 is 13 amino acids long. The CDR3 loop reads CASSWANGNTIYF. The CDR3 DNA is TGTGCCAGCAGTTGGGCAAACGGAAACACCATATATTTT.

This sequence joins TRBV3-1 (or the pseudogene TRBV3-2) and TRBJ2-5; the match to TRBD2 covers 7 bases. This CDR3 has 14 amino acids. V shed 4 bases and J 4 bases; nucleotides not matched to a gene: 6. In germline, CDR1 is LGHDT, CDR2 YNNKEL (reference sequence). The DNA for the CDR3 is TGTGCCAGCAGCCGAAGGACTAGACTAGAGACCCAGTACTTC. Translated, it gives CASSRRTRLETQYF.

The rearrangement joins TRBV16 to TRBJ2-3; tentative D call: TRBD2 (5 bases). V was shortened by 3 bases and J by 6 bases, with 10 bases between the two germline ends. CDR1 and CDR2 (germline): KGHSY, FQNENV. The CDR3 covers 13 residues. The CDR3 is CASSQGRVDTQYF. CDR3 coding DNA: TGTGCCAGCAGCCAGGGGAGAGTGGATACGCAGTATTTT.

This chain connects TRBV29-1 to TRBJ1-2; D gene uncertain. Germline V lookup: CDR1 SQVTM, CDR2 ANQGSEA. The CDR3 has 11 residues. Trimming removed 6 bases at V and 5 bases at J, with 10 bases between. Written as DNA, the CDR3 is TGCAGCGTCGAGCAGACGTATGGCTACACCTTC. Protein sequence: CSVEQTYGYTF. The whole variable domain, filled in from reference TRBV29-1 and TRBJ1-2, reads SAVISQKPSRDICQRGTSLTIQCQVDSQVTMMFWYRQQPGQSLTLIATANQGSEATYESGFVIDKFPISRPNLTFSTLTVSNMSPEDSSIYLCSVEQTYGYTFGSGTRLTVV.

This clone was seen a few times. V usage is TRBV19 and J usage is TRBJ2-1, with TRBD1 identical over 7 bases. Germline lookup yields CDR1 LNHDA and CDR2 SQIVND (reference sequence). The CDR3 totals 18 residues. The J segment lost 2 bases and the V segment lost 2 bases, leaving 12 bases of the junction unmatched. CDR3 loop: CASSIPTRAGQAYNEQFF. The CDR3 DNA follows: TGTGCCAGTAGTATACCCACCAGGGCAGGACAGGCCTACAATGAGCAGTTCTTC. The full variable domain, with the rest looked up from reference TRBV19 and TRBJ2-1, is DGGITQSPKYLFRKEGQNVTLSCEQNLNHDAMYWYRQDPGQGLRLIYYSQIVNDFQKGDIAEGYSVSREKKESFPLTVTSAQKNPTAFYLCASSIPTRAGQAYNEQFFGPGTRLTVL.

The chain employs TRBV2 and TRBJ2-7; 7 bases agree with TRBD1. Germline V gene lookup returns CDR1 SNHLY and CDR2 FYNNEI. The V gene end was trimmed by 0 bases and the J gene end by 2 bases; junction bases not matched to a gene: 7. This CDR3 is 16 amino acids long. The CDR3 reads CASSEAQTGAAYEQYF. CDR3 in DNA: TGTGCCAGCAGTGAAGCGCAAACAGGGGCGGCCTACGAGCAGTACTTC.

This chain uses TRBV6-5 with TRBJ1-1; maybe TRBD1 (6 bases). Trimming pared 2 bases from V and 0 bases from J, leaving 13 bases between. Germline loops: CDR1 MNHEY, CDR2 SVGAGI. The CDR3 extends over 16 amino acids. CDR3 DNA sequence: TGTGCCAGCAGTTACGGTGGGGGGCTGTTGAACACTGAAGCTTTCTTT. Translation gives CASSYGGGLLNTEAFF.

The chain joins TRBV11-3 to TRBJ1-4; 7 positions match TRBD1. Germline V gene data show CDR1 as SGHNT and CDR2 as YENEEA. Losses at the gene ends were 5 bases for V and 8 bases for J; bases not matched to a gene: 14. The CDR3 is 16 residues long. As DNA, the CDR3 is TGTGCCAGCAGCCCGCCTTTACAGGGGAGGATAGAAAAACTGTTTTTT. This translates into CASSPPLQGRIEKLFF. Using reference TRBV11-3 and TRBJ1-4 for the parts outside the CDR3, the full variable domain is EAGVVQSPRYKIIEKKQPVAFWCNPISGHNTLYWYLQNLGQGPELLIRYENEEAVDDSQLPKDRFSAERLKGVDSTLKIQPAELGDSAVYLCASSPPLQGRIEKLFFGSGTQLSVL.

The chain has TRBV7-9 and TRBJ2-7; 7 bases align to TRBD1. The ends lost 4 bases at V and 6 bases at J; junction bases unmatched: 9. The germline gives CDR1 SEHNR, CDR2 FQNEAQ (reference sequence). The CDR3 is made up of 14 amino acids. CDR3 amino acids: CASSSTHRGVEQYF. CDR3 nucleotides: TGTGCCAGCAGCTCCACGCACAGGGGAGTCGAGCAGTACTTC.

The genes are TRBV27 and TRBJ2-7, with 7 nucleotides matching TRBD1. From germline, CDR1 is MNHEY and CDR2 SMNVEV (reference sequence). Unmatched junction bases numbered 2, after V lost 4 bases and J lost 2 bases. This CDR3 contains 13 residues. Written as DNA, the CDR3 is TGTGCCAGCAGTTGGGGGACAGCCTACGAGCAGTACTTC. It is translated as CASSWGTAYEQYF.

The gene calls are TRBV11-3 and TRBJ2-7; D is possibly TRBD2 (6 bases). The CDR3 is 16 residues long. CDR1 is SGHNT, CDR2 YENEEA, per germline. V was clipped by 5 bases and J by 0 bases, with 17 bases between them. The CDR3 bases are TGTGCCAGCAGCCCCCAGTGGGGGGAAAGCTCCTACGAGCAGTACTTC. It translates to CASSPQWGESSYEQYF.

The J gene is TRBJ2-7, the V gene TRBV9; D gene unclear. Germline V CDR1 and CDR2: SGDLS, YYNGEE. Trimming removed 0 bases at V and 0 bases at J, with 4 bases between. The CDR3 covers 13 residues. Written as DNA, the CDR3 is TGTGCCAGCAGCGTAGGGGTCTCCTACGAGCAGTACTTC. As protein: CASSVGVSYEQYF.

This chain joins TRBV13 and TRBJ1-6; D gene unclear. The CDR3 runs 15 residues. Germline CDR1 is PRHDT and CDR2 is FYEKMQ (reference sequence). V dropped 2 bases and J dropped 0 bases, with 5 bases sitting between them. This CDR3 reads CASSLTSSYNSPLHF. CDR3 nucleotides: TGTGCCAGCAGCTTAACTAGCTCCTATAATTCACCCCTCCACTTT.

This clone was found once. This chain connects TRBV6-4 to TRBJ1-5; 9 bases agree with TRBD1. The germline CDR1 and CDR2 sequences are MRHNA and SNTAGT. J gave up 7 bases and V 6 bases, and 4 bases lay outside the gene matches. This CDR3 comprises 13 residues. In DNA, the CDR3 is TGTGCCAGCAGGAGAACAGGGGGCCAGCCCCAGCATTTT. It translates to CASRRTGGQPQHF.